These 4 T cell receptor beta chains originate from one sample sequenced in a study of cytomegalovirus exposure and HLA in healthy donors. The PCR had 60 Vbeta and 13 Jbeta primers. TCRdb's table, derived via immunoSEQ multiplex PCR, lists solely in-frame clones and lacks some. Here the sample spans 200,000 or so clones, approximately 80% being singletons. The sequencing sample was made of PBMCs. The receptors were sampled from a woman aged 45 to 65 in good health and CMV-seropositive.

CDR3 DNA: TGTGCCAGCAGCCAAGACTACCGCCCCATCTACGAGCAGTACTTC. This encodes CASSQDYRPIYEQYF. This sequence joins TRBV4-2 and TRBJ2-5; no definite D call. The J call may be mistaken, given a closer DNA end match to TRBJ2-7. In germline, CDR1 is LGHNA, CDR2 YNFKEQ. This CDR3 is 15 amino acids long.

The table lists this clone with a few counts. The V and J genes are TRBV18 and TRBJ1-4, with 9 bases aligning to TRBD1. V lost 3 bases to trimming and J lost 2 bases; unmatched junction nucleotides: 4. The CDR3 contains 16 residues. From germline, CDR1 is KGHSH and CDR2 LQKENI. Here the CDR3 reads CASSPVTGGTNEKLFF. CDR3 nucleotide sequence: TGTGCCAGCTCACCCGTGACAGGGGGTACTAATGAAAAACTGTTTTTT.

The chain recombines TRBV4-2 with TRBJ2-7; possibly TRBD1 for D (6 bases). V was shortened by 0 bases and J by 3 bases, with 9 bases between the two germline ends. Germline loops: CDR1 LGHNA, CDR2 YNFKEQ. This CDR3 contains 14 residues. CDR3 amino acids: CASSQDSGVYEQYF. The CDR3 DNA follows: TGTGCCAGCAGCCAAGATTCAGGGGTCTACGAGCAGTACTTC.

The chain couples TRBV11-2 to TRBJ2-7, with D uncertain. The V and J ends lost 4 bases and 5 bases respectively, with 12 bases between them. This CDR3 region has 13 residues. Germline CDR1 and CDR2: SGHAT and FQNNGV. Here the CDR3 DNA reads TGTGCCAGCAGCTCAGACCTAAACCACGAGCAGTACTTC. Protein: CASSSDLNHEQYF.